Described below is a single T cell receptor (beta chain) sequence and its context. The antigen is not known. This entry comes from a study of blood T cells in healthy people across ages. Points from the study as a whole: The diversity estimates, figures obtained from one million T cells, were considered underestimates.

For the second PCR, which ran for roughly 6 to 11 cycles, a sample-barcoded 5' primer and a J-beta primer mix were used. Via MiXCR, TCRdb re-called the 5' RACE reads, giving one row per CDR3 protein. Seen here are 1.5 million to 2 million distinct CDR3 sequences, roughly a third observed once, and the top ten hold 11%. This TCR was recovered from a young woman in good health. Specimen: blood.

CDR3 amino acids: CSASPSGVLRHEQYF. The DNA for the CDR3 is TGCAGTGCTAGCCCTAGCGGGGTCCTCCGACACGAGCAGTACTTC. The rearrangement uses TRBV20-1 and TRBJ2-7; 9 nucleotides align to TRBD2. The V and J ends lost 3 bases and 5 bases, in that order; junction bases with no gene match: 11. The CDR3 sequence is 15 residues long. Germline assignment: CDR1 DFQATT and CDR2 SNEGSKA (reference sequence).